Here is one T cell receptor (beta chain) with its context. Its target is unknown. The data were taken from a study of cytomegalovirus exposure and HLA in healthy donors. This CDR3 spans 15 amino acids. The V end was cut by 5 bases, the J end by 3 bases, with 17 bases between. Germline V gene lookup returns CDR1 SGHNT and CDR2 YYREEE (reference sequence). Researchers ran the PCR with 60 Vbeta and 13 Jbeta primers. TCRdb's copy holds only in-frame clones and misses some; the assay was immunoSEQ multiplex PCR. The sample consists of about 140,000 clones, 60% to 80% of them appearing once. Broader study findings: The productive fraction for most TCR beta V segments was about 87% or about 30% in an earlier analysis. Later analysis found that TCR beta chains associated with HLA were more clonally expanded than other, equally common chains. TCR beta sequences reportedly predicted the HLA-A and HLA-B alleles of most subjects accurately. Indistinguishability led to the exclusion of some V segments, TRBV6-2 and TRBV6-3 included.

Sequenced input: PBMCs. The chain has TRBV5-4 and TRBJ2-5; tentatively, D is TRBD2 (7 bases). The sequence came from a woman in her twenties or thirties in good health and CMV-seronegative. CDR3 residues: CASSPWGGGEETQYF. The CDR3 bases are TGTGCCAGCAGTCCTTGGGGGGGCGGAGAAGAGACCCAGTACTTC.